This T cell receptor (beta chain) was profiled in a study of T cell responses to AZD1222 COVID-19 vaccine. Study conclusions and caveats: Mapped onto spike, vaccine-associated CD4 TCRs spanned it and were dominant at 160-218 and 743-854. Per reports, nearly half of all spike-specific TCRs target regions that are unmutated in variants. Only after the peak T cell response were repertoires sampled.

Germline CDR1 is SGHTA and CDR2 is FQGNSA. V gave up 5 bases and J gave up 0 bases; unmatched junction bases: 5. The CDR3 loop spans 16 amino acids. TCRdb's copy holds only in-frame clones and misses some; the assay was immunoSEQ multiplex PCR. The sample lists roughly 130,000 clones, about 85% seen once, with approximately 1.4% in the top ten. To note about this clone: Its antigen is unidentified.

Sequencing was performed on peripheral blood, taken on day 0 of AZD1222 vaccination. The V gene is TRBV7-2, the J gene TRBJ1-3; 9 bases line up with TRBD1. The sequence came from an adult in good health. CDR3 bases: TGTGCCAGCAGCCCCCGACAGGGGGGCTCTGGAAACACCATATATTTT. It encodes CASSPRQGGSGNTIYF.